This TCR beta chain was found in a study of CD8+ T cells in alopecia areata (dated by TCRdb to between 2018 and 2020). Context from the whole study: In both human patients and the C3H/HeJ mouse model, the study applied high-throughput TCRbeta sequencing to look at T cell clonal expansion in alopecia areata. Scalp tissue and sorted CD4+ and CD8+ peripheral blood T cells from patchy and totalis/universalis alopecia areata patients and from healthy controls were covered by human TCRbeta sequencing. Clonality in the scalp was compared among normal scalp (n=4), patchy alopecia areata scalp (n=8), and alopecia totalis/universalis scalp (n=8). RNA was extracted with the PAXgene miRNA kit for fixed scalp, the miRNeasy kit for PBMCs, and the RNeasy kit for mouse skin. TCRbeta CDR3 regions were amplified by immunoSEQ multiplex PCR using 35 Vbeta forward and 13 Jbeta reverse primers. The paper's findings and limits, for the study overall: Resident alphabeta T cells in normal human skin are also sequenced, complicating scalp TCR repertoire analysis, unlike mouse skin dominated by gammadelta T cells. TCR sequences shared between patients were less clear than in mice, possibly partly because of HLA diversity in the patient population. Higher clonality and more expanded CD8+ clones were observed in lesional scalp than in normal scalp, particularly in alopecia totalis/universalis, a finding suggestive of antigenic drive.

PBMCs were separated by density centrifugation and stained for CD3, CD4 and CD8, after which CD4+ and CD8+ T cells were sorted on a FACSAria. Scalp biopsies and blood samples were provided by unaffected controls. Reading from cysteine to phenylalanine, the CDR3 counts 13 amino acids. Left in the record is the CDR3 DNA by itself, 39 bases read in frame from the first base. The germline V gene yields MGHRA for CDR1 and YSYEKL for CDR2. V gives up 0 bases and J gives up 5 bases, and the segment between their germline ends measures 7 bases. Only one count was recorded for this clone. Its binding antigen is unknown. Base qualities are not provided; no much larger clone lies one nucleotide away. Receptors were amplified or captured by the immunoSEQ multiplex PCR assay. For TCR sequencing, RNA was extracted from every sample and reverse transcribed into cDNA to serve as template. SuperScript III was used to make first-strand cDNA, primed with a 2:1 mix of oligo-dT and random hexamers. A synthetic immune receptor repertoire was used to assess amplification bias, and residual bias was removed computationally. The authors' pipeline ran thus. Raw reads were preprocessed for error removal, and CDR3 was defined according to IMGT conventions as running from the conserved cysteine to phenylalanine. Clonality was computed by normalizing Shannon entropy by log2 of the number of productive unique TCRs and subtracting the result from 1. Whether each scalp clone was CD4 or CD8 was inferred by checking scalp TCRbeta sequences against the CD4 and CD8 repertoires from sorted blood. TCRdb limited this immuneACCESS table to in-frame rearrangements with V and J called. A share of clones is missing; checked studies link under half to unresolved V genes, and the rest is unexplained. The V and J calls and clone size come from that table; D and trimming were worked out from the DNA. For this sample there are roughly 120,000 clones; about 61% appear just once. Clones ranked in the top ten supply 2.5% to 3% of the sample.

The sequence derives from a human donor in good health. Sample: CD4+ T cells sorted from blood. The chain is encoded by TRBV4-1 joined to TRBJ1-2, with the D gene not confidently named. The DNA is as follows: TGCGCCAGCAGCCAAGATCCTGGGTATGGCTACACCTTC. This yields the protein CASSQDPGYGYTF.